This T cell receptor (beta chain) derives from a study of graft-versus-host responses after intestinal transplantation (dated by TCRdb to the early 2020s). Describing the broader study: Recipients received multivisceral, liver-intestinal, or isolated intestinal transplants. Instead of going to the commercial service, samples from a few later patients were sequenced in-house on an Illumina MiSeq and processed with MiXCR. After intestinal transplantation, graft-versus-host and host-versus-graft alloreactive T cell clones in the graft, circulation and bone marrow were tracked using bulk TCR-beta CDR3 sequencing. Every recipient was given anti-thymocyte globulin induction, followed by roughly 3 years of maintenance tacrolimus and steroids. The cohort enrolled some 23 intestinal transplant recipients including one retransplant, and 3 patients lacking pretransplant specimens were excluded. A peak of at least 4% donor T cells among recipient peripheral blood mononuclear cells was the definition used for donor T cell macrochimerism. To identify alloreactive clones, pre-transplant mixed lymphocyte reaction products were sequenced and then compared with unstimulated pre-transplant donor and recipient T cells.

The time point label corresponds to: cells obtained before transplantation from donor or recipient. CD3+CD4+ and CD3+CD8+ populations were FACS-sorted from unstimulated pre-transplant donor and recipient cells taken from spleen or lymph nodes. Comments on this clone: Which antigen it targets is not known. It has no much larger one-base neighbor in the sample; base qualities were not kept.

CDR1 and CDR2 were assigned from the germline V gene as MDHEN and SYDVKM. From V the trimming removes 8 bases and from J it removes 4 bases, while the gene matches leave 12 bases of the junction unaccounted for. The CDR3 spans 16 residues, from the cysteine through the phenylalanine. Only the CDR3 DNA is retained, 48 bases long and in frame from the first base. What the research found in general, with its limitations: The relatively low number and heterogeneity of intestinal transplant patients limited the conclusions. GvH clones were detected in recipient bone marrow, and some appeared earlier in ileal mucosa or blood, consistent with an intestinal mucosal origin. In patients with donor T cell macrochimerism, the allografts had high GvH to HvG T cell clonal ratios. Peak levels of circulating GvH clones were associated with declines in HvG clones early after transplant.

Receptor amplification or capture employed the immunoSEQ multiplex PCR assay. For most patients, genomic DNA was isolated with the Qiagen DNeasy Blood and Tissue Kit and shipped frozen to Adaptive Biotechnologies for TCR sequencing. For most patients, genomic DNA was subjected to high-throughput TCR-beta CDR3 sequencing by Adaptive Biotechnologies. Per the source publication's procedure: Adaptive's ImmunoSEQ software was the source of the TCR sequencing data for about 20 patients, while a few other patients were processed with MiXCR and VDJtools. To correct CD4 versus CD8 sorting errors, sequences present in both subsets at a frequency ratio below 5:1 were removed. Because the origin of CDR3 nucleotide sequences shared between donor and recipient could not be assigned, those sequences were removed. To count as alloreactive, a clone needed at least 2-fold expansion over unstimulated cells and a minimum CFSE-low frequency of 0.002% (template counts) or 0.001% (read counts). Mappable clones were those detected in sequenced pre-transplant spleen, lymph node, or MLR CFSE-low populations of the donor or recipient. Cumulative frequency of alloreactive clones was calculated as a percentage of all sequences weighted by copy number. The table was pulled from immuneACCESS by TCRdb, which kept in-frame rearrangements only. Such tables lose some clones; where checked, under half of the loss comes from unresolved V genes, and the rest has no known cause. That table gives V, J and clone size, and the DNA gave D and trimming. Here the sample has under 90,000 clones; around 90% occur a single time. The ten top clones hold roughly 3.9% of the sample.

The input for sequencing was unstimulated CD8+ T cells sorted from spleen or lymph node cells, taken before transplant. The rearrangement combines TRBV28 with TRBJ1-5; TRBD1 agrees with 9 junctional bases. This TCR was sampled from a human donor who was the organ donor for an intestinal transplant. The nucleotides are TGTGCCAGCCGTTCACTCACAGGGGGCGGAAATCAGCCCCAGCATTTT. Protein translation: CASRSLTGGGNQPQHF.